The 26 T cell receptor beta chains below were found in one sample sequenced in a study of T cells in Graves' hyperthyroidism and ophthalmopathy (dated by TCRdb to between 2019 and 2020). Libraries were constructed by multiplex PCR. The sample was run on an Illumina HiSeq 2000. TCR beta CDR3 regions were amplified from RNA transcripts. For the first round of RT-PCR on the TCR CDR3, the HTBI primer set was used together with the Qiagen OneStep RT-PCR kit. TCRdb reanalyzed the raw reads on its own, using fastp at Q25 for trimming and MiXCR for clone calling, and kept in-frame beta chains. Every entry covers one CDR3 protein and lists the most common genes and DNA from its rows. The sample profile shows roughly 600,000 distinct CDR3 sequences; roughly 14% of them were found once. Of the sample, around an eighth falls within the top ten clones. The sample was blood. These TCRs come from a woman aged 45-60 years with Graves' ophthalmopathy.

This clonotype was counted a few times. The J gene is TRBJ2-3, the V gene TRBV28; no clear D. CDR1 is MDHEN and CDR2 is SYDVKM in the germline V gene. V was clipped by 5 bases and J by 1 base, with 16 bases between them. CDR3 length: 16 residues. The CDR3 loop is CASSVLGRRGTDTQYF. CDR3 in DNA: TGTGCCAGCAGTGTTCTTGGCCGACGGGGCACAGATACGCAGTATTTT.

This clonotype was seen a few times. V usage is TRBV20-1 and J usage is TRBJ1-6, with D possibly being TRBD1 (5 bases). This CDR3 contains 13 residues. V dropped 6 bases and J dropped 7 bases, with 13 bases sitting between them. Germline CDR1 DFQATT, CDR2 SNEGSKA (reference sequence). CDR3 in DNA: TGCAGTGCGGGGGGATTGCGGAATTCACCCCTCCACTTT. It is translated as CSAGGLRNSPLHF.

This clonotype has a handful of counts. The gene calls are TRBV14 and TRBJ2-3; 7 positions match TRBD2. CDR3 length equals 15 residues. In germline, CDR1 is SGHDN, CDR2 FVKESK. The V gene end was trimmed by 2 bases and the J gene end by 3 bases; junction bases not matched to a gene: 5. The CDR3 region has the DNA TGTGCCAGCAGCCAATCGGGAGGAATAACAGATACGCAGTATTTT. Translation gives CASSQSGGITDTQYF.

The chain joins TRBV20-1 to TRBJ2-2; D gene uncertain. CDR3 length equals 15 residues. V was shortened by 2 bases and J by 0 bases, with 10 bases between the two germline ends. Germline V lookup: CDR1 DFQATT, CDR2 SNEGSKA (reference sequence). This CDR3 reads CSARPGQANTGELFF. In nucleotides, the CDR3 is TGCAGTGCTAGACCCGGGCAAGCGAACACCGGGGAGCTGTTTTTT.

This clonotype was counted at least ten times. The J gene is TRBJ2-7, the V gene TRBV14; D is ambiguous. Trimming removed 3 bases from V and 3 bases from J, with 3 bases in between. Germline V gene data show CDR1 as SGHDN and CDR2 as FVKESK. CDR3 length equals 11 residues. The CDR3 DNA reads TGTGCCAGCAGCCACCTCTACGAGCAGTACTTC. Translated, it gives CASSHLYEQYF.

This rearrangement joins TRBV19 to TRBJ2-1, with 8 positions matching TRBD1. The V segment lost 7 bases and the J segment 9 bases; nucleotides outside the gene matches: 14. The CDR3 has 15 amino acids. CDR1 and CDR2 (germline): LNHDA, SQIVND (reference sequence). CDR3 sequence: CASTQGGAGGIEQFF. CDR3 coding DNA: TGTGCCAGTACCCAAGGAGGGGCAGGGGGCATTGAGCAGTTCTTC.

This clonotype was detected ten times or more. The gene calls are TRBV20-1 and TRBJ2-1, with 8 bases matching TRBD2. This CDR3 is 15 amino acids long. The V segment lost 0 bases and the J segment 9 bases; nucleotides outside the gene matches: 10. CDR1 is DFQATT, CDR2 SNEGSKA, per germline (reference sequence). This CDR3 reads CSARDIWGLGGEQFF. Here the CDR3 DNA reads TGCAGTGCTAGAGATATCTGGGGACTAGGTGGTGAGCAGTTCTTC.

This clonotype has ten or more counts. V gene TRBV19 combines with J gene TRBJ1-1, with D unresolved. CDR1 is LNHDA, CDR2 SQIVND, per germline (reference sequence). This CDR3 has 12 amino acids. V lost 4 bases and J lost 6, with 9 bases in between. This chain's CDR3 is CASSTRVAEAFF. CDR3 in DNA: TGTGCCAGTAGTACACGGGTAGCTGAAGCTTTCTTT.

J is TRBJ2-7 and V is TRBV27, with TRBD1 matching over 8 bases. The CDR3 covers 13 residues. V lost 5 bases to trimming and J lost 4 bases; unmatched junction nucleotides: 4. Germline CDR1 and CDR2: MNHEY and SMNVEV (reference sequence). The CDR3 bases are TGTGCCAGCAGTGTCAGGGGGCAGTACGAGCAGTACTTC. Translating gives CASSVRGQYEQYF.

The sample holds a few counts of this clonotype. V and J are TRBV29-1 and TRBJ1-2; possibly TRBD1 for D (6 bases). The CDR3 runs 12 residues. Germline CDR1 is SQVTM and CDR2 is ANQGSEA. V shed 7 bases and J shed 8 bases, with 17 bases lying between them. The CDR3 DNA reads as TGCAGCGCCAAGGCAGGGGCGAAGGGCTACACCTTC. It specifies CSAKAGAKGYTF.

This clonotype was detected many times. The CDR3 loop reads CASSLEGGGAGELFF. The CDR3 DNA follows: TGCGCCAGCAGCTTGGAGGGAGGAGGAGCCGGGGAGCTGTTTTTT. V is TRBV5-1 and J is TRBJ2-2, with a possible D match to TRBD2 (6 bases). The CDR3 is 15 amino acids. Germline V lookup: CDR1 SGHRS, CDR2 YFSETQ. Trimming pared 0 bases from V and 6 bases from J, leaving 12 bases between. The whole variable domain, filled in from reference TRBV5-1 and TRBJ2-2, reads KAGVTQTPRYLIKTRGQQVTLSCSPISGHRSVSWYQQTPGQGLQFLFEYFSETQRNKGNFPGRFSGRQFSNSRSEMNVSTLELGDSALYLCASSLEGGGAGELFFGEGSRLTVL.

Ten or more counts support this clonotype. V and J are TRBV7-9 and TRBJ2-2; 9 bases align to TRBD1. Germline lookup yields CDR1 SEHNR and CDR2 FQNEAQ (reference sequence). With V trimmed by 5 bases and J by 3 bases, 7 bases remained unmatched. The CDR3 is made up of 16 amino acids. DNA for the CDR3: TGTGCCAGCAGCCCAAGCCGGACAGGGGACACCGGGGAGCTGTTTTTT. This translates into CASSPSRTGDTGELFF.

Ten or more counts support this clonotype. The gene calls are TRBV20-1 and TRBJ2-6, with a weak D call TRBD2 (6 bases). The germline CDR1 and CDR2 sequences are DFQATT and SNEGSKA (reference sequence). The CDR3 spans 18 residues. Trimming left V 0 bases short and J 0 bases short, with 15 bases between. DNA of the CDR3: TGCAGTGCTAGAGAGGGGAGGACGTCGTACTCTGGGGCCAACGTCCTGACTTTC. Protein product: CSAREGRTSYSGANVLTF.

This clonotype was detected many times. The chain recombines TRBV11-1 with TRBJ2-7; 7 bases align to TRBD1. V trimming: 4 bases; J trimming: 3 bases; junction bases outside the gene matches: 9. The CDR3 totals 15 residues. CDR1 and CDR2 (germline): SGHAT, FQDESV (reference sequence). The CDR3 region has the DNA TGTGCCAGCAGCTATTACAGGGGAGCTAGCTACGAGCAGTACTTC. It translates to CASSYYRGASYEQYF. The whole variable domain, remainder taken from reference TRBV11-1 and TRBJ2-7, is EAEVAQSPRYKITEKSQAVAFWCDPISGHATLYWYRQILGQGPELLVQFQDESVVDDSQLPKDRFSAERLKGVDSTLKIQPAELGDSAMYLCASSYYRGASYEQYFGPGTRLTVT.

This clonotype showed up just a few times. The rearrangement links TRBV10-3 to TRBJ1-2, with D perhaps TRBD1 (5 bases). Trimming left V 8 bases short and J 6 bases short, with 10 bases between. The germline CDR1 and CDR2 sequences are ENHRY and SYGVKD. The CDR3 length is 11 residues. The DNA for the CDR3 is TGTGCCATCGGCGGGGGAGATGGCTACACCTTC. It codes for CAIGGGDGYTF.

This clonotype appeared a few times. The chain joins TRBV7-8 to TRBJ2-2, with 8 bases that match TRBD2. The CDR3 has 16 amino acids. Germline loops: CDR1 SGHVS, CDR2 FQNEAQ. V shed 4 bases and J 6 bases; nucleotides not matched to a gene: 10. CDR3: CASSSISGRRAGELFF. The DNA for the CDR3 is TGTGCCAGCAGCTCCATAAGCGGGAGAAGGGCCGGGGAGCTGTTTTTT.

At least ten counts were recorded for this clonotype. The chain has TRBV12-3 or TRBV12-4 and TRBJ1-5; possibly TRBD1 for D (5 bases). This CDR3 region has 15 residues. Deletions cut 1 base from V and 4 bases from J, with 11 bases between. Here the CDR3 reads CASSLGMGENQPQHF. The DNA for the CDR3 is TGTGCCAGCAGTTTAGGTATGGGGGAAAATCAGCCCCAGCATTTT.

This chain connects TRBV4-3 to TRBJ1-1; D gene ambiguous. CDR3 length: 14 amino acids. V was cut by 2 bases and J by 1 base, with 8 bases left in between. The germline V gene has CDR1 LGHNA and CDR2 YSLEER. CDR3 region: CASSQNLRNTEAFF. CDR3 in DNA: TGCGCCAGCAGCCAAAACTTAAGGAACACTGAAGCTTTCTTT.

In this sample, this clonotype turned up many times. The chain recombines TRBV20-1 with TRBJ1-1; 8 positions agree with TRBD1. Germline CDR1 reads DFQATT; CDR2 reads SNEGSKA (reference sequence). The trim removed 2 bases at V and 3 bases at J, leaving 8 bases unmatched. The CDR3 covers 15 residues. The CDR3 DNA is TGCAGTGCTAGATTCATCGGGACAGGTTACACTGAAGCTTTCTTT. Its translation is CSARFIGTGYTEAFF.

For this clonotype: Given a much more abundant clone one base away, this may be a read error. J is TRBJ2-1 and V is TRBV5-1, with a weak D call TRBD2 (5 bases). Germline values: CDR1 SGHRS, CDR2 YFSETQ. Trimming stripped 5 bases from V and 5 bases from J, with 11 bases between. The CDR3 has 13 amino acids. In DNA form, the CDR3 reads TGCGCCAGCAGGCCCCTAGCAGACAATGAGCAGTTCTTC. It yields the protein CASRPLADNEQFF.

This clonotype was observed many times. The chain employs TRBV28 and TRBJ2-7; D remains unclear. This CDR3 is built from 14 residues. With 3 bases removed from V and 4 bases from J, the gap between germline ends came to 13 bases. CDR1 is MDHEN and CDR2 is SYDVKM in the germline V gene. The CDR3 DNA reads as TGTGCCAGCAGTTTCATCCAGCGCGAATACGAGCAGTACTTC. Translation gives CASSFIQREYEQYF. The entire variable domain, with the rest obtained from reference TRBV28 and TRBJ2-7, is as follows: DVKVTQSSRYLVKRTGEKVFLECVQDMDHENMFWYRQDPGLGLRLIYFSYDVKMKEKGDIPEGYSVSREKKERFSLILESASTNQTSMYLCASSFIQREYEQYFGPGTRLTVT.

This clonotype was counted at least ten times. The chain employs TRBV6-1 and TRBJ1-5; a possible D gene is TRBD1 (5 bases). Trimming left V 4 bases short and J 0 bases short, with 16 bases between. In germline, CDR1 is MNHNS, CDR2 SASEGT. The CDR3 covers 17 residues. The CDR3 loop is CASSGGFGGNSNQPQHF. The CDR3 DNA is TGTGCCAGCAGTGGTGGGTTCGGGGGTAATAGCAATCAGCCCCAGCATTTT.

This clonotype was seen ten or more times. J is TRBJ1-1 and V is TRBV28; D ambiguous. Per germline, CDR1 MDHEN and CDR2 SYDVKM. Trimming shortened V by 3 bases and J by 5 bases, and 13 bases separated the two germline ends. The length of the CDR3 is 14 residues. CDR3 DNA: TGTGCCAGCAGTTTCGTTGCCGGGGTGACTGAAGCTTTCTTT. Translated, it gives CASSFVAGVTEAFF.

This clonotype was seen many times. The chain joins TRBV28 to TRBJ1-5; tentatively, D is TRBD1 (6 bases). The germline V gene has CDR1 MDHEN and CDR2 SYDVKM. The CDR3 has 14 residues. V lost 8 bases, J lost 3 bases, and 14 bases lay in between. The CDR3 sequence: CASGSQGYNQPQHF. The CDR3 DNA follows: TGTGCCAGCGGGTCTCAGGGGTACAATCAGCCCCAGCATTTT.

The rearrangement uses TRBV10-3 and TRBJ2-1; D possibly corresponds to TRBD2 (6 bases). This CDR3 has 14 residues. V was cut by 8 bases and J by 7 bases, with 18 bases left in between. CDR1 ENHRY and CDR2 SYGVKD come from the germline V gene. CDR3 sequence: CAIDPGGLKNEQFF. The CDR3 region has the DNA TGTGCCATCGACCCTGGGGGGTTGAAGAATGAGCAGTTCTTC.

The V and J genes are TRBV20-1 and TRBJ1-2, with 8 bases matching TRBD1. From germline, CDR1 is DFQATT and CDR2 SNEGSKA (reference sequence). This CDR3 is 13 amino acids long. Trimming at V came to 6 bases and at J to 4 bases, leaving 7 bases not matched to a gene. This CDR3 is CSAPDRVSYGYTF. The CDR3 DNA is TGCAGTGCCCCGGACAGGGTTAGCTATGGCTACACCTTC.